Shown below are 21 T cell receptor beta chains from a single sample sequenced in a study of CD8+CD57+ T cells in acquired aplastic anemia. The TCR beta profiling, which covered VDJ combination and CDR3 sequence, was carried out using genomic DNA as the template. TCRdb ran MiXCR on the reads and lists one entry per CDR3 protein. The data hold roughly 160,000 distinct CDR3 sequences, with approximately 60% observed a single time. The sequenced sample consisted of sorted CD4+, CD8+, or CD8+CD57+ T cells (not recorded which) from PBMCs. Source of these receptors: a human donor in good health.

The sample holds many counts of this clonotype. The CDR3 bases are TGTGCCAGCAGCCCCTTATCAGCCTACGAGCAGTACTTC. Translated: CASSPLSAYEQYF. The chain carries TRBV6-2 or TRBV6-3 and TRBJ2-7; D gene ambiguous. Trimming pared 6 bases from V and 2 bases from J, leaving 11 bases between. CDR3 length: 13 amino acids. Germline V lookup: CDR1 MNHEY, CDR2 SVGEGT.

This clonotype was seen repeatedly, ten times or more. The genes are TRBV12-3 or TRBV12-4 and TRBJ2-7; D uncertain. Trimming removed 7 bases from V and 7 bases from J, with 11 bases in between. The CDR3 has 11 residues. CDR3 DNA: TGTGCCAGCATGATCGGTGGGGAGCAGTACTTC. It translates to CASMIGGEQYF.

In this sample, this clonotype turned up once. It may be a read error: a sequence one base away is much more abundant. In this CDR3 the conserved last residue, phenylalanine or tryptophan, is missing, so a read error is likely. The V call is TRBV2, the J call TRBJ2-3; perhaps TRBD2 as D (5 bases). CDR3 length equals 11 residues. V was trimmed by 7 bases and J by 5 bases, leaving 7 bases between them. The germline V gene has CDR1 SNHLY and CDR2 FYNNEI. The DNA of the CDR3 is TGTGCCAGCACCGAGGGAGATACGCAGTATCTT. Protein sequence: CASTEGDTQYL.

This clonotype has only a few counts. The CDR3 DNA is TGTGCCACCAGTGGGACTAGCGGGAGGTCAACTAGCACAGATACGCAGTATTTT. It yields the protein CATSGTSGRSTSTDTQYF. The V call is TRBV24-1, the J call TRBJ2-3, with TRBD2 matching 14 bases. J was trimmed by 0 bases and V by 5 bases; bases with no gene match: 6. The CDR3 spans 18 residues. Germline V gene data show CDR1 as KGHDR and CDR2 as SFDVKD.

This chain connects TRBV29-1 to TRBJ2-7; D remains ambiguous. Germline V gene lookup returns CDR1 SQVTM and CDR2 ANQGSEA. The CDR3 extends over 11 amino acids. V was clipped by 6 bases and J by 3 bases, with 9 bases between them. The CDR3 is CSVRDHYEQYF. CDR3 DNA: TGCAGCGTAAGGGATCACTACGAGCAGTACTTC.

V is TRBV19 and J is TRBJ1-5; no reliable D call. The germline V and J ends were trimmed by 3 bases and 4 bases, with 4 bases remaining between them. Germline V gene lookup returns CDR1 LNHDA and CDR2 SQIVND (reference sequence). The CDR3 is 12 residues long. CDR3 in DNA: TGTGCCAGTAGTATGGGAAATCAGCCCCAGCATTTT. Its translation is CASSMGNQPQHF.

This clonotype was observed at least ten times. V and J are TRBV7-8 and TRBJ1-1, with D perhaps matching TRBD1 (5 bases). CDR3 length equals 14 residues. Looked up from germline, CDR1 is SGHVS and CDR2 is FQNEAQ. V was trimmed by 5 bases and J by 0 bases, leaving 10 bases between them. The CDR3 bases are TGTGCCAGCAGCCCGGGACTCATGAACACTGAAGCTTTCTTT. It specifies CASSPGLMNTEAFF. Full variable domain (outside the CDR3, taken from reference TRBV7-8 and TRBJ1-1): GAGVSQSPRYKVAKRGQDVALRCDPISGHVSLFWYQQALGQGPEFLTYFQNEAQLDKSGLPSDRFFAERPEGSVSTLKIQRTQQEDSAVYLCASSPGLMNTEAFFGQGTRLTVV.

This clonotype was counted once. V usage is TRBV2 and J usage is TRBJ1-5; D unclear. Looked up from germline, CDR1 is SNHLY and CDR2 is FYNNEI. There are 15 residues in the CDR3. V lost 2 bases to trimming and J lost 2 bases, with 10 bases between them. The CDR3 DNA reads TGTGCCAGCAGTGAATTTCGGGGTGGCAATCAGCCCCAGCATTTT. Translation: CASSEFRGGNQPQHF.

This clonotype was seen repeatedly, ten times or more. The chain has TRBV19 and TRBJ2-7; no firm D call. Trimming removed 4 bases from V and 3 bases from J, with 16 bases in between. CDR1 and CDR2 from the germline V gene are LNHDA and SQIVND (reference sequence). The CDR3 spans 15 residues. In nucleotides, the CDR3 is TGTGCCAGTAGTAACGGCCGAGGTTTGTTCTACGAGCAGTACTTC. It specifies CASSNGRGLFYEQYF.

CDR3 loop: CASSRQGREKLFF. The CDR3 DNA sequence: TGTGCCAGCAGCCGACAGGGTAGGGAAAAACTGTTTTTT. The rearrangement uses TRBV7-2 and TRBJ1-4; 7 bases agree with TRBD1. The CDR3 length is 13 residues. Germline trimming cut 5 bases from V and 8 bases from J; bases unmatched to any gene: 5. Germline CDR1 SGHTA, CDR2 FQGNSA.

The V gene is TRBV5-1, the J gene TRBJ1-2; D is possibly TRBD1 (5 bases). The CDR3 is 13 residues long. Germline CDR1 SGHRS, CDR2 YFSETQ. Deletions cut 4 bases from V and 7 bases from J, with 14 bases between. CDR3 protein: CASSEGIVGGYTF. CDR3 DNA sequence: TGCGCCAGCAGCGAGGGGATCGTAGGTGGCTACACCTTC.

A remark on this clonotype: A much larger clone differs by one base, so this may be a read error. This chain joins TRBV28 and TRBJ1-1; no definite D call. Per germline, CDR1 MDHEN and CDR2 SYDVKM. The CDR3 runs to 14 residues. The V gene lost 6 bases and the J gene lost 3 bases, with 14 bases spanning the gap. As DNA, the CDR3 is TGTGCCAGCAGGTTCCACAGCTTGGACACTGAAGCTTTCTTT. The encoded protein is CASRFHSLDTEAFF.

V usage is TRBV7-6 and J usage is TRBJ2-5; 11 bases are a match to TRBD2. This CDR3 comprises 15 residues. The germline V gene has CDR1 SGHVS and CDR2 FNYEAQ. Trimming at V came to 5 bases and at J to 2 bases, leaving 4 bases not matched to a gene. Here the CDR3 DNA reads TGTGCCAGCAGCCGTCCTAGCGGGGGGCAAGAGACCCAGTACTTC. Residues: CASSRPSGGQETQYF.

This chain uses TRBV15 with TRBJ2-7; D may be TRBD2 (6 bases). V was trimmed by 0 bases and J by 4 bases, leaving 16 bases between them. Per germline, CDR1 LNHNV and CDR2 YYDKDF (reference sequence). The length of the CDR3 is 16 residues. The CDR3 loop is CATSRDGGGVLYEQYF. CDR3 DNA sequence: TGTGCCACCAGCAGAGATGGTGGCGGGGTCCTTTACGAGCAGTACTTC.

CDR3 residues: CASSFSREETQYF. The CDR3 coding sequence is TGTGCCAGCAGCTTTAGTCGGGAAGAGACCCAGTACTTC. J is TRBJ2-5 and V is TRBV7-2; D unresolved. V lost 3 bases and J lost 3, with 8 bases in between. The length of the CDR3 is 13 residues. Germline values: CDR1 SGHTA, CDR2 FQGNSA.

This clonotype was seen once. This clone may be a read error of a much larger clone one base away. The rearrangement joins TRBV5-5 to TRBJ2-3; D remains ambiguous. The CDR3 spans 17 residues. Germline CDR1 and CDR2: SGHKS and YYEKEE (reference sequence). CDR3 in amino acids: CASILPHRVQSTDTQYF. As DNA, the CDR3 is TGTGCCAGCATCTTGCCACATAGGGTTCAAAGCACAGATACGCAGTATTTT.

This chain connects TRBV4-1 to TRBJ1-1; D is undetermined. Trimming removed 4 bases from V and 0 bases from J, with 12 bases in between. The CDR3 sequence is 15 residues long. Germline V gene sequence: CDR1 MGHRA, CDR2 YSYEKL. The CDR3 sequence is CASSLSAVLNTEAFF. Written as DNA, the CDR3 is TGCGCCAGCAGCCTGTCCGCAGTTCTGAACACTGAAGCTTTCTTT.

J is TRBJ1-6 and V is TRBV7-6; no firm D call. The V gene's germline CDR1 is SGHVS and CDR2 FNYEAQ. Trimming took off 8 bases at V and 0 bases at J, with 14 bases between the two ends. The CDR3 loop spans 16 amino acids. The CDR3 is CASALVGSSYNSPLHF. For the CDR3, the DNA is TGTGCCAGCGCCTTAGTCGGGAGCTCCTATAATTCACCCCTCCACTTT.

This clonotype has a count of ten or more. J is TRBJ2-7 and V is TRBV5-6, with 8 bases matching TRBD1. Germline V gene lookup returns CDR1 SGHDT and CDR2 YYEEEE. CDR3 length: 13 residues. J lost 5 bases, V lost 3 bases, and 4 bases had no gene match. CDR3 protein: CASSSGTGHEQYF. Here the CDR3 DNA reads TGTGCCAGCAGCTCAGGGACAGGACACGAGCAGTACTTC.

The rearrangement uses TRBV7-8 and TRBJ1-2, with D perhaps matching TRBD1 (6 bases). CDR3 size: 14 residues. Germline V CDR1 and CDR2: SGHVS, FQNEAQ. With 5 bases removed from V and 3 bases from J, the gap between germline ends came to 13 bases. The CDR3 DNA reads as TGTGCCAGCAGCCGTGGGGGCCTGGACTATGGCTACACCTTC. Amino acids: CASSRGGLDYGYTF.

The CDR3 region has the DNA TGTGCCAGCAGTATGTCTTCACAGGGGATCGAGGACACTGAAGCTTTCTTT. Residues: CASSMSSQGIEDTEAFF. The genes are TRBV6-6 and TRBJ1-1; 7 bases map to TRBD1. This CDR3 spans 17 amino acids. Germline loops: CDR1 MNHNY, CDR2 SVGAGI (reference sequence). The ends lost 5 bases at V and 3 bases at J; junction bases unmatched: 15.